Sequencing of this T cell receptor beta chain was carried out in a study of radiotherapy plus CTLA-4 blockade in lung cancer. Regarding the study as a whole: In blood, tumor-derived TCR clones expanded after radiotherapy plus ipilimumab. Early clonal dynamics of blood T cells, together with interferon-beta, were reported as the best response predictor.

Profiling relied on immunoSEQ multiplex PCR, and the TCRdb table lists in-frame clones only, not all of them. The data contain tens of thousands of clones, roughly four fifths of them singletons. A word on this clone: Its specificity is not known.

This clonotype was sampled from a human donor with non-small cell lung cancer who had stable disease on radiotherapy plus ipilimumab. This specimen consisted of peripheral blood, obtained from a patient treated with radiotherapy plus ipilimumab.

CDR3 bases: TGCGCCAGCAGTGACGGGACACAGAACGAGCAGTACTTC. Its protein is CASSDGTQNEQYF. The chain employs TRBV10-2 and TRBJ2-7; D possibly corresponds to TRBD1 (6 bases). V lost 3 bases to trimming and J lost 5 bases, with 11 bases between them. The CDR3 consists of 13 residues. CDR1 is WSHSY and CDR2 is SAAADI in the germline V gene.